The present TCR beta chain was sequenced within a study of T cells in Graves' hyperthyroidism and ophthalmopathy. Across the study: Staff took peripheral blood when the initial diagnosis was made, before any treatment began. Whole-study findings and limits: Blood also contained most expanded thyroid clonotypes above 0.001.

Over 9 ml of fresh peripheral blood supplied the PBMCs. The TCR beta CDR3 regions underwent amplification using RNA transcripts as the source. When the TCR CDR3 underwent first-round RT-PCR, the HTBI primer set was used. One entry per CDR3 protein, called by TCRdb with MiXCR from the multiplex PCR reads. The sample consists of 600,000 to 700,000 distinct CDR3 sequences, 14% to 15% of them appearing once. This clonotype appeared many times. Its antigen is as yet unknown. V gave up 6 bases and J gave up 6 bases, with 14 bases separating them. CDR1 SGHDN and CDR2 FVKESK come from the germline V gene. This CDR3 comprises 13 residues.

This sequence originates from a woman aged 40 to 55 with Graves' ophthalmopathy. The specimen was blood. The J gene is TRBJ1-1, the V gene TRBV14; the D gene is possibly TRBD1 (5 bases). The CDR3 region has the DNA TGTGCCAGCAGACTAAGGGGAGTCGCTGAAGCTTTCTTT. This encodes CASRLRGVAEAFF.